This T cell receptor beta chain was sequenced during a study of T cell responses to AZD1222 COVID-19 vaccine. Looked up from germline, CDR1 is LGHDT and CDR2 is YNNKEL (reference sequence). This CDR3 contains 13 residues. V lost 1 base and J 0 bases, leaving 3 bases between the germline ends. Study-wide findings and caveats: Within unmutated variant regions lay the reported targets of nearly half of spike-specific TCRs.

Comments on this clone: The antigen is undetermined.

Libraries were prepared by immunoSEQ multiplex PCR; TCRdb keeps only in-frame clonotypes and omits some of them. The sample has 90,000 to 130,000 clones; roughly 89% are singletons. The genes are TRBV3-1 (or the pseudogene TRBV3-2) and TRBJ2-5; D is uncertain. The clonotype originates from an adult who received the AZD1222 COVID-19 vaccine. Here the sequenced sample was peripheral blood, taken 28 days after the second AZD1222 dose. The CDR3 is CASSQVYQETQYF. DNA for the CDR3: TGTGCCAGCAGCCAAGTGTACCAAGAGACCCAGTACTTC.